A selection of T cell receptor beta chains follows, all from one sample in a study of T cell repertoires in cytomegalovirus infection. No antigen is known for these receptors. TCRdb itself ran the reads through MiXCR, one entry per CDR3 protein. The profile shows roughly 120,000 distinct CDR3 sequences, around 32% of them singletons. Specimen: CD8+ T cells from cultured PBMCs, collected from culture after CMV antigen stimulation. The receptors derive from a human donor in good health (CMV status not recorded). Some clones in this sample may be carry-over from other donors' samples. Each CDR3 is given with its conserved first and last residue. A D gene is named only where the DNA matches it firmly. Part of the rows lack a size; the others show once, few, many or a class for expanded clones.

d_call | j_call | v_call | clone_size | cdr3_nt | cdr3_aa
TRBD1 | TRBJ2-7 | TRBV6-6 | many | TGTGCCAGCAGTTTCAGGGGGTACGAGCAGTACTTC | CASSFRGYEQYF
. | TRBJ1-5 | TRBV7-2 | . | TGTGCCAGCAGCCCAGGGGTAATAGCTAGCAATCAGCCCCAGCATTTT | CASSPGVIASNQPQHF
. | TRBJ2-1 | TRBV12-3/TRBV12-4 | few | TGTGCCAGCAGTTTTTACGCTATACGGGGACGGGAGTCAGACAATGAGCAGTTCTTC | CASSFYAIRGRESDNEQFF
TRBD1 | TRBJ1-2 | TRBV20-1 | many | TGCAGTGCTTGGACAGGGAAGGTAATAGGATCTAACTATGGCTACACCTTC | CSAWTGKVIGSNYGYTF
TRBD1 | TRBJ1-1 | TRBV6-1 | . | TGTGCCAGCAGTGTATCTTCCGGGACAGGGCCGGGAGTACTCGGTGAAGCTTTCTTT | CASSVSSGTGPGVLGEAFF
. | TRBJ2-4 | TRBV25-1 | . | TGTGCCAGCGGAAAGGGGGAGGGAGCCAAAAACATTCAGTACTTC | CASGKGEGAKNIQYF
. | TRBJ2-7 | TRBV11-2 | . | TGTGCCAGCAGCTCCGGGACGGTGAAGGGCTTC | CASSSGTVKGF
TRBD1 | TRBJ2-5 | TRBV10-3 | . | TGTGCCATCGGCTCGGGACAGACACAAGAGACCCAGTACTTC | CAIGSGQTQETQYF
TRBD1 | TRBJ2-7 | TRBV7-9 | few | TGTGCCAGCAGCTTAGTACGGACAGGGTCCCACGAGCAGTACTTC | CASSLVRTGSHEQYF
. | TRBJ2-3 | TRBV27 | few | TGTGCCAGCAGTCCCCGCTTAGGGGTTCTCACAGATACGCAGTATTTT | CASSPRLGVLTDTQYF
. | TRBJ1-2 | TRBV4-2 | . | TGTGCCAGCAGCCAAGACAACGATAACTATGGCTACACCTTC | CASSQDNDNYGYTF
TRBD2 | TRBJ2-7 | TRBV6-5 | few | TGTGCCAGCAGGATGACTAGCGTGGGGCCCTACGAGCAGTACTTC | CASRMTSVGPYEQYF
TRBD1 | TRBJ2-5 | TRBV10-3 | . | TGTGCCATCAGTGACAGGGGGCCAGATACACAAGAGACCCAGTACTTC | CAISDRGPDTQETQYF
TRBD1 | TRBJ1-5 | TRBV12-3/TRBV12-4 | many | TGTGCCAGCAGGACAGGGGACGTTTATCAGCCCCAGCATTTT | CASRTGDVYQPQHF
. | TRBJ1-6 | TRBV6-5 | few | TGTGCCAGCAGATCACCGCGCGAACCTTTATCACCCCTCCACTTT | CASRSPREPLSPLHF
. | TRBJ2-3 | TRBV29-1 | few | TGCAGCGTTGAAATGGCGGCAAGAATTAGCACAGATACGCAGTATTTT | CSVEMAARISTDTQYF
. | TRBJ2-5 | TRBV11-2 | few | TGTGCCAGCAGTCCTCGGAATTACCAAGAGACCCAGTACTTC | CASSPRNYQETQYF
TRBD2 | TRBJ2-2 | TRBV6-6 | . | TGTGCCAGCAGTTACCAAGTGGGGGGGGTCGGGGAGCTGTTTTTT | CASSYQVGGVGELFF
. | TRBJ2-1 | TRBV12-5 | once | TGTGCTAGTGGTTTGGCGTTCCCGGGGAAAAATGAGCAGTTCTTC | CASGLAFPGKNEQFF
. | TRBJ2-5 | TRBV12-3/TRBV12-4 | few | TGTGCCAGCAGGGGTTGGGGGGGGCTTGGGGAGACCCAGTACTTC | CASRGWGGLGETQYF
. | TRBJ1-5 | TRBV6-8 | few | TGTGCCAGCAGTTACCCCCTCCGCACAGGGCTCAAACCCAATCAGCCCCAGCATTTT | CASSYPLRTGLKPNQPQHF
. | TRBJ1-2 | TRBV7-9 | few | TGTGCCAGCTTTGATCAGGTCTATGGCTACACCTTC | CASFDQVYGYTF
TRBD1 | TRBJ1-5 | TRBV19 | . | TGTGCCAGTAGTATCCCGGACAGGGGACGAAATCAGCCCCAGCATTTT | CASSIPDRGRNQPQHF
. | TRBJ2-3 | TRBV28 | . | TGTGCCAGCTCTGTCGGGTTGTTTAGCACAGATACGCAGTATTTT | CASSVGLFSTDTQYF
. | TRBJ2-1 | TRBV12-3/TRBV12-4 | few | TGTGCCAGCAGTTTAGGGCCCGGGCACTACAATGAGCAGTTCTTC | CASSLGPGHYNEQFF
. | TRBJ2-7 | TRBV20-1 | . | TGCAGTGCTAGCAGGGACAGCTCGGGGGGATACGAGCAGTACTTC | CSASRDSSGGYEQYF
. | TRBJ1-1 | TRBV27 | few | TGTGCCAGCAGTTTTGACCCGGGTGCATCGTATACTGAAGCTTTCTTT | CASSFDPGASYTEAFF
. | TRBJ1-1 | TRBV7-4 | many | TGTGCCAGCAGCCAACACCACGGAAGGACGGACTTGAACACTGAAGCTTTCTTT | CASSQHHGRTDLNTEAFF
. | TRBJ1-5 | TRBV19 | . | TGTGCCAGTAGTATCCTAGGGGCTAAGCCCCAGCATTTT | CASSILGAKPQHF